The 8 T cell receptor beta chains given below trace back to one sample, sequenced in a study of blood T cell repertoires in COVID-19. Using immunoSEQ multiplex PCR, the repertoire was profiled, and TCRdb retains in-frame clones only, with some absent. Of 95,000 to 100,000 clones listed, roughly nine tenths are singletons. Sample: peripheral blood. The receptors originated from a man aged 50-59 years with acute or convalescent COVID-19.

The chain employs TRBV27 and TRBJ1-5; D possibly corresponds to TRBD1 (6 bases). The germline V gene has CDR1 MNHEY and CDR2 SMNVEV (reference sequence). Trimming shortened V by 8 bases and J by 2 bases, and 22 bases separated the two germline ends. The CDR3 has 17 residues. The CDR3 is CASSQIRQVEGNQPQHF. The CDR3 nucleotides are TGTGCCAGCTCCCAGATTCGACAGGTCGAAGGCAATCAGCCCCAGCATTTT.

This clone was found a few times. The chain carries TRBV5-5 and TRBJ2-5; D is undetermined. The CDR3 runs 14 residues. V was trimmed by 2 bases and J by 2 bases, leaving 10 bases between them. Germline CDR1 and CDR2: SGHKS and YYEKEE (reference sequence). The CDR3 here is CASSFTRGQETQYF. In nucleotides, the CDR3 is TGTGCCAGCAGCTTTACCCGAGGACAAGAGACCCAGTACTTC.

This CDR3 reads CASSTGNSEKLFF. The CDR3 coding sequence is TGTGCCAGCAGCACAGGGAATTCGGAAAAACTGTTTTTT. The chain links TRBV6-2 or TRBV6-3 to TRBJ1-4; D is perhaps TRBD1 (6 bases). Germline lookup yields CDR1 MNHEY and CDR2 SVGEGT. The CDR3 covers 13 residues. V was shortened by 6 bases and J by 8 bases, with 13 bases between the two germline ends.

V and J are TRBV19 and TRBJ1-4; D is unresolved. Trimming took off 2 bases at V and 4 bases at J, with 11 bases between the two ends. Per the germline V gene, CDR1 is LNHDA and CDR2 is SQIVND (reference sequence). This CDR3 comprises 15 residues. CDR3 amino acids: CASSIWEGGNEKLFF. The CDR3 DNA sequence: TGTGCCAGTAGTATATGGGAGGGAGGTAATGAAAAACTGTTTTTT.

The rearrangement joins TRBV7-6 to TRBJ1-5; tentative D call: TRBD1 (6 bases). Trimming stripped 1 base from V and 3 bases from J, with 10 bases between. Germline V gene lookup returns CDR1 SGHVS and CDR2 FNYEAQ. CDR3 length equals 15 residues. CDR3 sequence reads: CASSLGGGFNQPQHF. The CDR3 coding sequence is TGTGCCAGCAGCTTAGGAGGGGGATTCAATCAGCCCCAGCATTTT.

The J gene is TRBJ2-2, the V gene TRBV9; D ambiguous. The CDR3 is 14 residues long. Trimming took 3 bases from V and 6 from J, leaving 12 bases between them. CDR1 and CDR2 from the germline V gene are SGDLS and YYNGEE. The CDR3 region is CASSDGVPAGELFF. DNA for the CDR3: TGTGCCAGCAGCGACGGTGTACCGGCCGGGGAGCTGTTTTTT.

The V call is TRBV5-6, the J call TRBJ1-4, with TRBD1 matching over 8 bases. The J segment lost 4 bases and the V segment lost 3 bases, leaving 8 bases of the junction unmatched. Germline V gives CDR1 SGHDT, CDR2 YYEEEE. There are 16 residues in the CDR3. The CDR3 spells CASSWDGQGGNEKLFF. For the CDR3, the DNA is TGTGCCAGCAGCTGGGACGGACAGGGAGGTAATGAAAAACTGTTTTTT.

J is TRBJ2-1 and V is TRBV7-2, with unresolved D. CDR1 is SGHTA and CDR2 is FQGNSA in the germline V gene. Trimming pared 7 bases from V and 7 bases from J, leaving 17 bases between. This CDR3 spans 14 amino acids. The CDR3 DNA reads TGTGCCAGCACACTACAAGCAAGGTTAAATGAGCAGTTCTTC. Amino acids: CASTLQARLNEQFF.